What follows describes a single T cell receptor beta chain. Its antigen is undetermined. The CDR3 loop spans 13 amino acids. Trimming took 8 bases from V and 8 from J, leaving 13 bases between them. Germline CDR1 MNHNS, CDR2 SASEGT. This entry belongs to a study of cytomegalovirus exposure and HLA in healthy donors. This PCR relied on a set of 60 Vbeta primers and 13 Jbeta primers. Repertoires were generated with immunoSEQ multiplex PCR, while TCRdb's copy carries only in-frame clones and drops some. Of around 91,000 clones in the sample, around four fifths were seen once. General study findings and limits: Accurate prediction of most subjects' HLA-A and HLA-B alleles from TCR beta sequences was reported. In a later analysis, V- and J-gene trimming of beta chains associated with a DCLRE1C missense variant, replicated independently. Earlier findings revealed that most TCR beta V segments proved productive either about 87% or about 30% of the time.

This clonotype was obtained from a male donor in good health and CMV-seropositive. Specimen: PBMCs. The chain joins TRBV6-1 to TRBJ1-6; D gene ambiguous. CDR3 nucleotides: TGTGCCAGCGAGGGTATGGGTGATTCACCCCTCCACTTT. Its protein product is CASEGMGDSPLHF.